The source of this TCR beta chain is a study of cytomegalovirus exposure and HLA in healthy donors. The CDR3 has 18 amino acids. V shed 1 base, J shed 4 bases, and the junction held 11 bases outside the gene matches. Per the germline V gene, CDR1 is PRHDT and CDR2 is FYEKMQ (reference sequence). PCR primers comprised 60 Vbeta and 13 Jbeta primers. The protocol was immunoSEQ multiplex PCR, while the TCRdb copy is restricted to in-frame clones and leaves out a portion. The sample carries 250,000 to 350,000 clones, about 87% recorded once. The chain joins TRBV13 to TRBJ2-1, with TRBD2 matching 9 bases. Material for sequencing was PBMCs. The sequence was collected from a woman in her late teens or twenties in good health and CMV-seronegative. CDR3 residues: CASSLVVAGASRYNEQFF. The CDR3 DNA follows: TGTGCCAGCAGCTTAGTGGTAGCGGGGGCTTCTCGGTACAATGAGCAGTTCTTC.